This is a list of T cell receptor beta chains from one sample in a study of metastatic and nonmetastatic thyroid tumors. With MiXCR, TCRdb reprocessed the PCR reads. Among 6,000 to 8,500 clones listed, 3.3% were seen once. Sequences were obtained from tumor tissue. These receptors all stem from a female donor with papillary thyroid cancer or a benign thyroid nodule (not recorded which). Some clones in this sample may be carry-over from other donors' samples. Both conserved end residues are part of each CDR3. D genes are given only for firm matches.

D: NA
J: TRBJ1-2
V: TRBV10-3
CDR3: CAISERQLYGYTF

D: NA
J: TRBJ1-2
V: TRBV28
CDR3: CASTSIGADNNYGYTF

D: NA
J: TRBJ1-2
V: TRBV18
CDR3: CASSPGLVRGEGGYTF

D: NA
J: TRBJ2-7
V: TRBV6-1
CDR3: CASSDRGYEQYF

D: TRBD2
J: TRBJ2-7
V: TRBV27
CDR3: CASSGTSGIYEQYF

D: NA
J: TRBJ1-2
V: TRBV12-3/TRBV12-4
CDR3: CASSNQGLYGYTF

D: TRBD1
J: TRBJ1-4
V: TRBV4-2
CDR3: CASSQDRTGSSSIRGEKLFF

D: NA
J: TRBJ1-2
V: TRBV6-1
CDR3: CASSGKPYYGYTF

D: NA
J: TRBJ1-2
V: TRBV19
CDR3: CASRLDGNYGYTF

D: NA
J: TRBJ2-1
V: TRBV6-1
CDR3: CAGTTYNEQFF

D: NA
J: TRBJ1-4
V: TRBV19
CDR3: CASSITGTANEKLFF

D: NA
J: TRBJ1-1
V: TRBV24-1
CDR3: CATTLEAFF

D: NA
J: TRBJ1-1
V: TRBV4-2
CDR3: CASSLPGDEGNTEAFF

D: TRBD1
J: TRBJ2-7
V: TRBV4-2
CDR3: CASSQEEIGTRGEQYF

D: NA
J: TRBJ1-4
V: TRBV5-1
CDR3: CASSLGQHNEKLFF

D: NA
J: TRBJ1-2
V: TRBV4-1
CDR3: CASSSYDRDTYGYTF

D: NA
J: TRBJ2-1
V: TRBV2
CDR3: CASIGKGWNEQFF

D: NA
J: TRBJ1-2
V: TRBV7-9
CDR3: CASSFVGKEDGYTF

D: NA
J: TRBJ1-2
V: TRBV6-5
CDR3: CASSYSGDGYGYTF

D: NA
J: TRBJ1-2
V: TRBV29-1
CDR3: CSVEVSLGYGYTF

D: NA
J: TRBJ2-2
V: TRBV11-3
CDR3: CASSPRQNTGELFF

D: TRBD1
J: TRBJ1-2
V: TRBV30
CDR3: CASPGQGVNGYTF

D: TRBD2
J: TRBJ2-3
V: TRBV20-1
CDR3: CSARDLEREGSTDTQYF

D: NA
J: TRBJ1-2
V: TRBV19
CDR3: CASHTYTTGYTF

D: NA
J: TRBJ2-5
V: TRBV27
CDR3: CASSLDQMETQYF

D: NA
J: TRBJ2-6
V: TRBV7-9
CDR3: CASSSWDVSGANVLTF

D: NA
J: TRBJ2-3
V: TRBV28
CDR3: CASSLPGRASTDTQYF

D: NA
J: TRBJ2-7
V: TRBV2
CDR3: CASGGATGDNEQYF

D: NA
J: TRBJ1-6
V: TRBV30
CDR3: CAWSVGTRDSPLHF

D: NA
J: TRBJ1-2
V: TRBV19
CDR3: CASSIGTVNHGYTF

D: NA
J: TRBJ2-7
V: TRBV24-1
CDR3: CATSDSPPGDPEQYF

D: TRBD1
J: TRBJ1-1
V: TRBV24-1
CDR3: CATSDSGTGVPEVFF

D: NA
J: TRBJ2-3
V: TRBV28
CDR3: CASSSPWGGATDTQYF

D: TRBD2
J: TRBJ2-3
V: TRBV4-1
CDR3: CASSQLAGATDTQYF

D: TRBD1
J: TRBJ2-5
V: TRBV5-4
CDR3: CASSPGQRRSPETQYF

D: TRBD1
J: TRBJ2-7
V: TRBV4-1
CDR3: CASSQVDRGKYEQYF

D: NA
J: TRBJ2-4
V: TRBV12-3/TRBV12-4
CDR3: CASSSGTPKNIQYF

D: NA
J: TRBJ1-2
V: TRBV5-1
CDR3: CANRPDSRQKQVFLTGYGYTF

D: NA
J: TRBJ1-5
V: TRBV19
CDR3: CASSIGHTNQPQHF

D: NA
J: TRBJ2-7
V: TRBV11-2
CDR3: CASSMAATYEQYF

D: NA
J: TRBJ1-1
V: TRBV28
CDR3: CATRGPNEAFF

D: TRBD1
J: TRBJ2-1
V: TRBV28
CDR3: CATRTGSYNEQFF

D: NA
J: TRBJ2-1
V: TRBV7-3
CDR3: CASSSQMSSYNEQFF

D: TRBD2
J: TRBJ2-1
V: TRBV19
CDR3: CASSPGLPLRSREQFF

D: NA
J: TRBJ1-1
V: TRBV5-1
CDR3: CASSLESSEAFF

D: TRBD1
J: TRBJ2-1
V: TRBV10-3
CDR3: CAISETGQGEFF

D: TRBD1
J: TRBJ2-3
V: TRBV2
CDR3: CASSHPDRGGTDTQYF

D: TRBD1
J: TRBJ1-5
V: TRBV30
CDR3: CAWASGTGIQSQHF